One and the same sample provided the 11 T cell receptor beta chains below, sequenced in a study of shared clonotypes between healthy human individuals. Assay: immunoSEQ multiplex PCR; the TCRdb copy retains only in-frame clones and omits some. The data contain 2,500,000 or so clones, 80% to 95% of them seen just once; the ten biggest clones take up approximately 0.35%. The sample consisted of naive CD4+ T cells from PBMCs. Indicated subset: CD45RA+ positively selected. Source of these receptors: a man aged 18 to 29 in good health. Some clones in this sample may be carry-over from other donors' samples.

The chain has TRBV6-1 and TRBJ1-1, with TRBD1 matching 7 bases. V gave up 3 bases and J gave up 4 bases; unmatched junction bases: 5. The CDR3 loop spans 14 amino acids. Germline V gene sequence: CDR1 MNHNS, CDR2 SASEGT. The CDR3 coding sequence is TGTGCCAGCAGTGACGCAGGGGGTGTCACTGAAGCTTTCTTT. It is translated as CASSDAGGVTEAFF.

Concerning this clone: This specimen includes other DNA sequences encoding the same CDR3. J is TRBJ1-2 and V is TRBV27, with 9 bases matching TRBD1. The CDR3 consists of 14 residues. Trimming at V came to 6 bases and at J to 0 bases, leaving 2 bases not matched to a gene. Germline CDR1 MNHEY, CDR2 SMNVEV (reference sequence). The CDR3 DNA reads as TGTGCCAGCAGCCGACAGGGGGCTAACTATGGCTACACCTTC. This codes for CASSRQGANYGYTF.

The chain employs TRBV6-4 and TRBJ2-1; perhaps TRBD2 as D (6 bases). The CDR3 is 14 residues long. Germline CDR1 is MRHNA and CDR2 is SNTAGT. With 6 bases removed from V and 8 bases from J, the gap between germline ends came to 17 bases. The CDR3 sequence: CASSAGTGGDEQFF. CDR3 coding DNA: TGTGCCAGCAGCGCCGGGACCGGGGGTGATGAGCAGTTCTTC.

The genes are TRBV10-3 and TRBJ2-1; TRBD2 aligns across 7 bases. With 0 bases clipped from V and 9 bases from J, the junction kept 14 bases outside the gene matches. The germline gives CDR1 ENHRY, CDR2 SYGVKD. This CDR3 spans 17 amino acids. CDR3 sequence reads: CAISESTGLAGAGEQFF. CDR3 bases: TGTGCCATCAGTGAGTCGACGGGCTTGGCGGGAGCAGGTGAGCAGTTCTTC.

This chain's CDR3 is CASSLEGIRGYTF. Here the CDR3 DNA reads TGTGCCAGCAGTTTAGAAGGCATTCGGGGCTACACCTTC. The rearrangement joins TRBV28 to TRBJ1-2; D is unresolved. The CDR3 consists of 13 residues. Germline lookup yields CDR1 MDHEN and CDR2 SYDVKM. V shed 2 bases and J shed 8 bases, with 12 bases lying between them.

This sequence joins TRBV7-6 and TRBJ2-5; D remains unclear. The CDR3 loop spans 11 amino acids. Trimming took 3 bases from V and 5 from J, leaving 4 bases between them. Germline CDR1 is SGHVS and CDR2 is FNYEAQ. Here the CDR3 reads CASSFGETQYF. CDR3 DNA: TGTGCCAGCAGCTTCGGGGAGACCCAGTACTTC. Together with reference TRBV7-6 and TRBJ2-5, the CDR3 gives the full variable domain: GAGVSQSPRYKVTKRGQDVALRCDPISGHVSLYWYRQALGQGPEFLTYFNYEAQQDKSGLPNDRFSAERPEGSISTLTIQRTEQRDSAMYRCASSFGETQYFGPGTRLLVL.

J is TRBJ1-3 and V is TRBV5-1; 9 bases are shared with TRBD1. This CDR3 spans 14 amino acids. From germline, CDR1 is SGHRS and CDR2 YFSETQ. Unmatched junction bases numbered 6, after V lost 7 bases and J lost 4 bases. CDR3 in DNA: TGCGCCAGCGAGGCCGGGACAGGGGGAAACACCATATATTTT. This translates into CASEAGTGGNTIYF.

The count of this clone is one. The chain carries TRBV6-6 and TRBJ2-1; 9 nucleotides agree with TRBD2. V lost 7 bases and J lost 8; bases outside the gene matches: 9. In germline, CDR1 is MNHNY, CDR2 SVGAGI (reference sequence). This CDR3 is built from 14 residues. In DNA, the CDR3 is TGTGCCAGCACCAGCGGGAGGTTATCTGATGAGCAGTTCTTC. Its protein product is CASTSGRLSDEQFF.

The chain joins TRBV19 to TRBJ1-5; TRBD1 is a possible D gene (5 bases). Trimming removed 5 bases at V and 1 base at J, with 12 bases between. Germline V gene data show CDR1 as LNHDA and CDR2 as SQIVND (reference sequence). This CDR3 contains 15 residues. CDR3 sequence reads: CASSPSGGSNQPQHF. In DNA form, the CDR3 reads TGTGCCAGTAGTCCCTCCGGGGGGAGCAATCAGCCCCAGCATTTT.

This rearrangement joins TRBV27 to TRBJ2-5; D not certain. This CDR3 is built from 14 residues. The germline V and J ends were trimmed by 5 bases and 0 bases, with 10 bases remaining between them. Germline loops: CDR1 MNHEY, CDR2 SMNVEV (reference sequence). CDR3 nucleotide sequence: TGTGCCAGCAGTCGCGACCGGTACCAAGAGACCCAGTACTTC. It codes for CASSRDRYQETQYF.

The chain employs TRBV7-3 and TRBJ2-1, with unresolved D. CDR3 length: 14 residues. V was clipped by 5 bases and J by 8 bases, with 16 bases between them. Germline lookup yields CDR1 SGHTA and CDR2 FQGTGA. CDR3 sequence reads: CASSRDPLTDEQFF. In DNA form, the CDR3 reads TGTGCCAGCAGCCGCGACCCACTAACCGATGAGCAGTTCTTC.